This TCR beta chain was retrieved from a study of cytomegalovirus exposure and HLA in healthy donors (dated by TCRdb to the late 2010s). Broadly, across the study: An earlier analysis of approximately 640 of the donors reported 250 to 300 Gb of sequence data and some 120 million unique TCR beta sequences from 150 million to 200 million T cells. An early release covering roughly 600 HLA-typed donors comprised roughly 300 gigabases of sequencing data and approximately 80 million unique TCR sequences. Among the roughly 390 genotyped donors, approximately 77% belonged to the genetic ancestry cluster associated with self-reported Caucasian donors. The study aimed to test whether signatures of past pathogen exposure could be identified by cataloging public T cell receptors. The study profiled the T cell repertoires of approximately 700 subjects by immunosequencing and related them to cytomegalovirus serostatus. A separate validation cohort of some 130 different subjects was used in addition to the approximately 610-subject first cohort. High-throughput TCR immunosequencing, statistical association of individual TCRs with disease status, and machine learning were combined to predict cytomegalovirus infection status. To study patterns of TCR occurrence, a later analysis re-analyzed previously published TCR beta repertoires from 600 to 750 donors and added high-resolution HLA genotyping. Rather than using new phenotypic data, the later analysis identified candidate immune exposures from TCR beta sequences and from how often those sequences occurred across donors. To decide whether each TCR beta V gene segment behaved as functional or pseudogenic, an earlier analysis of some 570 of the donors relied on high-throughput TCR beta sequencing. Donor age, sex, ethnicity and CMV serostatus were compiled alongside the repertoire data. In a later genetic analysis, genome-wide SNP genotypes for about three fifths of the 666 donors were used, and that subset was treated as a discovery cohort. Every discovery cohort repertoire had been produced on one sequencing platform. HLA typing covered class I and class II loci at four-digit resolution. Typing coverage differed by locus: A, B, C, DRB1 and DQB1 were typed in roughly 620-630 donors, DQA1 in 500 to 550, DPA1 in approximately 600, and DPB1 in roughly 450. Because of strong linkage in the cohort, five DR-DQ haplotypes were treated as single units for association and clustering. Across approximately 400 genotyped donors of the cohort, an average of about 240,000 unique TCR beta nucleotide sequences per donor were sequenced, and roughly 18% of those sequences were non-productive. Beyond this particular receptor, the publication reports: Only TCR beta chains were sequenced in this cohort, and the absence of alpha or paired-chain data limited detectable features. In a later analysis, the rate of TCR association differed among HLA loci, with DRB1 alleles having the most associated TCRs and HLA-C alleles having the fewest. Immune exposure information for the cohort was limited to CMV serostatus. In a later analysis, HLA-associated TCR beta chains were found to be more clonally expanded and to have lower generation probabilities than equally common non-associated chains. Linkage disequilibrium might explain the correlated functional status among segregating V segments, but an unknown experimental factor could not be excluded. According to a later analysis, most CMV-associated TCR beta chains appeared to be HLA-restricted, and the HLA associations seemed to be driven largely by CMV exposure. V-gene and J-gene trimming of TCR beta chains was associated with a missense DCLRE1C variant in a later genetic analysis, and the association was replicated in an independent cohort. The presence/absence analyses assumed that sequencing depth was roughly uniform across donors, and that assumption may not be true. In a later genetic analysis, fewer N-insertions in productive TCRs were reported among donors in an Asian-associated ancestry cluster than the roughly 700-donor mean. A cluster of highly shared sequence variants was judged likely to be a technical artifact of the sequencing pipeline. HLA typing was unavailable for some donors at each locus, so association tests used only the typed subset. When HLA alleles, especially DR and DQ, strongly co-occurred, TCR associations were difficult to assign to individual alleles. A later analysis associated approximately 17,000 TCR beta sequences with specific HLA alleles at a false discovery rate of 0.05. In the study, around 150 TCR beta chains were listed as associated with cytomegalovirus. According to a later analysis, parvovirus B19, influenza, CMV and Epstein-Barr virus appeared linked to several top co-occurrence clusters. Because the 87-base-pair reads could not distinguish some IMGT-functional V segments, including TRBV6-2 and TRBV6-3, those segments were excluded. The earlier analysis of almost 600 of the donors excluded some 16 rarely observed V segments, including chromosome 9 orphons, because counts were too low. It was suggested by the authors that the approach could potentially be generalized to other disease states and immunological phenotypes. The classifier was reported to diagnose cytomegalovirus status with high specificity and sensitivity in both the original cohort and the validation cohort. In an earlier analysis of under 600 of the donors, most TCR beta V segments were observed in productive rearrangements about 90% or about 30% of the time, broadly matching IMGT annotations. Across donors, most TCR sequences were observed very rarely, whereas some public TCRs were present in many individuals. A further reported finding was that TCR beta sequences accurately predicted the HLA-A and HLA-B alleles for most subjects in the first cohort. In vitro tests confirmed that three of the cytomegalovirus-associated TCR beta chains recognize cytomegalovirus antigens.

Counted from cysteine to phenylalanine, this CDR3 has 16 amino acids. Just CDR3 DNA is preserved here, 48 bases in frame from base 1. V has 3 bases trimmed and J has 1 base trimmed; junction bases matching no gene number 9. As encoded in the germline V gene (reference sequence), CDR1 is MNHEY while CDR2 is SMNVEV. The cohort comprised 666 healthy bone marrow donors. At the time of sampling, all cohort members were nominally healthy, though unrecorded immune exposures were likely present. The donor tested CMV seropositive and was one of the 289 seropositive cohort members. Each donor provided a peripheral blood sample, and peripheral blood mononuclear cells were used for TCR beta sequencing. Genomic DNA was extracted from the blood cell samples with the Qiagen DNeasy Blood Extraction Kit. A word on this clone: The target of this receptor is not known. No much larger clone exists at a distance of one base, and base qualities are not known.

To prepare the library, the immunoSEQ multiplex PCR assay was applied. For the multiplex PCR, a mixture combining 60 forward primers for TCR Vbeta segments and 13 reverse primers for TCR Jbeta segments was used. The CDR3 region of rearranged TCR beta genes was amplified from genomic DNA by a multiplex PCR assay. Amplified TCR beta libraries were sequenced as 87-base-pair reads on the Illumina HiSeq System. In the paper's pipeline: Across the roughly 670 repertoires, a later analysis counted tens of millions of unique TCR beta chains, about 10 million of which were shared by at least two donors. To remove PCR and sequencing errors, raw reads were error-corrected and collapsed into unique sequences using a nearest-neighbor algorithm that merged closely related sequences. CDR3 sequences were aligned to IMGT reference sequences to assign V, D and J gene segments. For a sequence to be retained, a match of at least six nucleotides was required to both a V gene segment and a J gene segment. A rearrangement counted as productive if the CDR3 had no stop codons and remained in frame with V and J, and every other rearrangement counted as non-productive. CDR3 was defined according to IMGT convention as the region running from the second conserved V-encoded cysteine to the conserved J-encoded phenylalanine. The earlier analysis of about 560 of the donors excluded any sequence lacking an unambiguous match to a single V gene segment. In an earlier analysis of about 590 of the donors, a V segment was called functional when productive rearrangements were above 56.7%, and segregating when the standard deviation between donors exceeded 5%. A statistical classification framework was built for diagnosing cytomegalovirus status from the catalog of TCR beta chain sequences. In a later analysis, TCR nucleotide sequences were compared against IMGT/GENE-DB human TR gene sequences so that V and J genes could be assigned. Using the TCRdist pipeline, a later analysis assigned CDR3 sequences along with most-parsimonious VDJ recombination scenarios. In a later analysis, every TCR beta chain was defined by the combination of its CDR3 amino acid sequence and its V-gene family, and reads without a unique V-gene family were dropped. In a later analysis, 500 to 700 highly shared, low-generation-probability nucleotide sequences were removed to address suspected cross-contamination and a sequencing artifact. In a later analysis, a clonal expansion index was calculated for each public chain from normalized within-repertoire ranks of inferred template counts. In a later analysis, generation probabilities were computed using a VDJ recombination model fitted to out-of-frame rearrangements, and the results were checked against IGoR. A later analysis scored TCR-TCR, TCR-HLA and TCR-CMV co-occurrence with hypergeometric tests, applying a repertoire-size bias correction to TCR pairs. A later analysis estimated false discovery rates by permuting HLA or CMV assignments 20 times. A later analysis grouped co-occurring TCRs with DBSCAN, adding TCRdist sequence similarity when clustering within HLA-allele-positive subsets. Repertoires with fewer than 30,000 or more than 120,000 public chains were left out of co-occurrence clustering, as were about 5 repertoires with anomalous nucleotide sharing. Entries here come from immuneACCESS through TCRdb and include only in-frame sequences with V and J called. Some clones fail to appear in such tables; in the studies checked, an unresolved V gene covers under half of the shortfall, and the cause of the remainder is unknown. V, J and clone size are those of that table, while D and trimming were read from the DNA. This sample lists 150,000 to 200,000 clones; roughly 87% were detected once. Less than 5% of the sample goes to the ten largest clones.

The chain couples TRBV27 to TRBJ2-7; the central 7 bases match TRBD2. The material sequenced was PBMCs. The sequence derives from a man aged 50 to 60 in good health and CMV-seropositive. The CDR3 protein is CASSFTGLAVSYEQYF. Here is the DNA: TGTGCCAGCAGTTTTACGGGTCTAGCGGTATCCTACGAGCAGTACTTC.